This TCR beta chain is drawn from a study of blood T cell repertoires in COVID-19. On the study more broadly: Donors in the United States, Italy and Spain gave samples during acute or convalescent COVID-19.

In the original analysis: Amplification of reference gene primers was used by the study to estimate nucleated cell counts. The protocol was immunoSEQ multiplex PCR, while the TCRdb copy is restricted to in-frame clones and leaves out a portion. From that table come the V and J calls and clone size; the DNA was used to work out D and trimming. The sample has 300,000 to 400,000 clones; 80% to 90% are singletons. This clone was found once. The V and J ends lost 8 bases and 1 base respectively, with 17 bases between them. The CDR3 is 16 amino acids. The germline V gene has CDR1 MDHEN and CDR2 SYDVKM. Enrollees, about 18 to 89 years old, lived in 20 to 25 US areas.

The chain has TRBV28 and TRBJ2-2, with D perhaps matching TRBD1 (5 bases). The clonotype was recovered from a woman aged 40 to 49 with acute COVID-19. The sample comprised PBMCs or T cells enriched from blood (not recorded which). This CDR3 is CASVMRKGVNTGELFF. The CDR3 DNA sequence: TGTGCCAGCGTCATGAGGAAAGGGGTGAACACCGGGGAGCTGTTTTTT.